Only one count was recorded for the clone carrying this TCR beta chain. Its antigen is as yet unknown. Germline values: CDR1 LNHDA, CDR2 SQIVND (reference sequence). Germline trimming cut 6 bases from V and 0 bases from J; bases unmatched to any gene: 5. This CDR3 region has 14 residues. The data were obtained in a study of T cell responses to AZD1222 COVID-19 vaccine. The table came from immunoSEQ multiplex PCR; TCRdb's copy has only in-frame clones and leaves some out. The sample has 100,000 to 150,000 clones; 88% are singletons. Findings of the study overall: All repertoire sampling was performed exclusively after the peak T cell response.

The sequenced sample was peripheral blood, obtained on day 0 of AZD1222 vaccination. V usage is TRBV19 and J usage is TRBJ2-7; TRBD2 matches at 7 bases. This TCR derives from an adult in good health. The CDR3 is CASSPGEGSYEQYF. Written as DNA, the CDR3 is TGTGCCAGTAGCCCGGGGGAGGGCTCCTACGAGCAGTACTTC.